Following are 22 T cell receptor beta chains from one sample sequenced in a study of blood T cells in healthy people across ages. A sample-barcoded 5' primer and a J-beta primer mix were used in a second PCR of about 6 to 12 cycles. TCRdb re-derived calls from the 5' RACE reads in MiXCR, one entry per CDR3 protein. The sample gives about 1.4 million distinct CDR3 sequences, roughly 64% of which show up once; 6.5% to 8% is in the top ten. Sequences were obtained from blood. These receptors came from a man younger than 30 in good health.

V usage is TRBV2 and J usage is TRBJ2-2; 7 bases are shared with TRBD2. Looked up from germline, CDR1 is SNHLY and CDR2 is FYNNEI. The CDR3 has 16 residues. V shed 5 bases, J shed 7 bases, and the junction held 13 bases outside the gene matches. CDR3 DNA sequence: TGTGCCAGCAGTCCCAGTGGGAGGGCCTTTGGCGGGGAGCTGTTTTTT. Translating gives CASSPSGRAFGGELFF.

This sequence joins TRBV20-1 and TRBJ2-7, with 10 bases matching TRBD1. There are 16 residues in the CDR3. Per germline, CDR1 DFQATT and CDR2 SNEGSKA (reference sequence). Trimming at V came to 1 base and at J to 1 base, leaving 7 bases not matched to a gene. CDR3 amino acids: CSARVLGQGQSYEQYF. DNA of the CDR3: TGCAGTGCTAGAGTGTTGGGACAGGGGCAATCCTACGAGCAGTACTTC.

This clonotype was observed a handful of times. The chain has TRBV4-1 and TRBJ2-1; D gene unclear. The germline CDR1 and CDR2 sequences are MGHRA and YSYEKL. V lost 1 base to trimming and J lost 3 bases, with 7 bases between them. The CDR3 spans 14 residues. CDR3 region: CASSQAENYNEQFF. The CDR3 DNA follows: TGCGCCAGCAGCCAAGCGGAAAACTACAATGAGCAGTTCTTC.

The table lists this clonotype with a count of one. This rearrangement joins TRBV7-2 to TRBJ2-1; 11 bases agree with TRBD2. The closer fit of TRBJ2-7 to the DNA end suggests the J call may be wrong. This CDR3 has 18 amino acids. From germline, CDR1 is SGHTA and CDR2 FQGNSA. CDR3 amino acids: CASTSRLAGTKDYNEQYF. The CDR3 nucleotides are TGTGCCAGCACCTCGAGACTAGCGGGAACTAAGGACTACAATGAGCAGTACTTC.

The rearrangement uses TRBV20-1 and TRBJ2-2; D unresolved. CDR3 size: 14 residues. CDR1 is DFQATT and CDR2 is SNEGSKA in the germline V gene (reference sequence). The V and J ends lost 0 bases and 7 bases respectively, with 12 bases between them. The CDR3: CSARDSPSRGELFF. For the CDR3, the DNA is TGCAGTGCTAGAGATTCCCCCAGTCGCGGGGAGCTGTTTTTT.

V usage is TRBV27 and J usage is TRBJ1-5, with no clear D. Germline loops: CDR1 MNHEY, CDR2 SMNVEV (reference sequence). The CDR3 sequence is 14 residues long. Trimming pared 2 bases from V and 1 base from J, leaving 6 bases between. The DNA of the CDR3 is TGTGCCAGCAGTTTACAGGAGAGCAATCAGCCCCAGCATTTT. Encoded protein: CASSLQESNQPQHF.

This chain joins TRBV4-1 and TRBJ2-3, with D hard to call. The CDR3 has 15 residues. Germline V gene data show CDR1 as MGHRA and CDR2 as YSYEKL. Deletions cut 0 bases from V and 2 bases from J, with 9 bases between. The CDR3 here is CASSQDHGFTDTQYF. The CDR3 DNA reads TGCGCCAGCAGCCAAGATCATGGTTTCACAGATACGCAGTATTTT.

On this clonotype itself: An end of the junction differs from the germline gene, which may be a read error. The CDR3, as DNA: TGTGCCAGCAGCCAAGGGGCAGGGAAGGATTCTCCCCTCCACTTT. Amino acids: CASSQGAGKDSPLHF. The rearrangement uses TRBV3-1 and TRBJ1-6; D possibly corresponds to TRBD1 (5 bases). This CDR3 has 15 amino acids. CDR1 is LGHDT and CDR2 is YNNKEL in the germline V gene (reference sequence).

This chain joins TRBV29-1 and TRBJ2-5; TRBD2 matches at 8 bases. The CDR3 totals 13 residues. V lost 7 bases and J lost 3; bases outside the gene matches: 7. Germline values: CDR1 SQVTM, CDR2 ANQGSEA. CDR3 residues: CSAPGLGKETQYF. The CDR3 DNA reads TGCAGCGCCCCGGGACTAGGGAAAGAGACCCAGTACTTC.

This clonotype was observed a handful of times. CDR3 DNA sequence: TGTGCCAGCAGCCAAAGGATTTTAGATACGCAGTATTTT. Its protein is CASSQRILDTQYF. The rearrangement links TRBV4-2 to TRBJ2-3; the D is unclear. The CDR3 spans 13 residues. The germline CDR1 and CDR2 sequences are LGHNA and YNFKEQ. Trimming cost V 2 bases and J 5 bases, with 8 bases left between them.

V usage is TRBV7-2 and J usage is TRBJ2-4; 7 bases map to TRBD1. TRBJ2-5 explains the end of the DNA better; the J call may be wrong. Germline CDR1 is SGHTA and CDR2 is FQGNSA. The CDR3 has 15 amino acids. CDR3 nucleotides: TGTGCCAGCAGGGGGGTACAGGGGACCCAAGAGACCCAGTACTTC. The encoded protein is CASRGVQGTQETQYF.

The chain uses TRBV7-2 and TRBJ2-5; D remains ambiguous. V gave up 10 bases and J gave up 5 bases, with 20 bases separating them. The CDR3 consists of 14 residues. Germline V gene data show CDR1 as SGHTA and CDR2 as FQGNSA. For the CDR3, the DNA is TGTGCCACCCTCAACTCCACACTGCATGAGACCCAGTACTTC. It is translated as CATLNSTLHETQYF.

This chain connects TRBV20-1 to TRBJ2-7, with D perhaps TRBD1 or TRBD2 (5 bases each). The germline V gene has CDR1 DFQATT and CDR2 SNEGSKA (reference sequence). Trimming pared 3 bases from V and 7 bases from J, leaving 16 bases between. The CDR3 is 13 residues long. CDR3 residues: CSASAGTPWEQYF. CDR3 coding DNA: TGCAGTGCTAGTGCCGGGACGCCGTGGGAGCAGTACTTC.

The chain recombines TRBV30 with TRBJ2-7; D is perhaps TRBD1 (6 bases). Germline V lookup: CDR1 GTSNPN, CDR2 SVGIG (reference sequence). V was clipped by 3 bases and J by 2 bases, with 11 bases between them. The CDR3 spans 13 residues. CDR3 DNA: TGTGCCTGGAGCAGGGGTCAGACCTACGAGCAGTACTTC. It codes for CAWSRGQTYEQYF.

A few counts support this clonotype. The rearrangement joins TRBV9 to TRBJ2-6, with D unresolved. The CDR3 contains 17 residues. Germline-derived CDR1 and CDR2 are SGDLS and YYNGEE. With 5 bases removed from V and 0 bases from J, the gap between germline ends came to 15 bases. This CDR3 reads CASSGTTFASGANVLTF. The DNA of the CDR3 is TGTGCCAGCAGTGGAACTACCTTTGCCTCTGGGGCCAACGTCCTGACTTTC.

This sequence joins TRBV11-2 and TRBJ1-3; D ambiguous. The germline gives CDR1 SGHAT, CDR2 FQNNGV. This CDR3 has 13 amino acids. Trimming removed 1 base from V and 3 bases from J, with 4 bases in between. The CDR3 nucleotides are TGTGCCAGCAGCTTAGTTTATGGAAACACCATATATTTT. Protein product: CASSLVYGNTIYF.

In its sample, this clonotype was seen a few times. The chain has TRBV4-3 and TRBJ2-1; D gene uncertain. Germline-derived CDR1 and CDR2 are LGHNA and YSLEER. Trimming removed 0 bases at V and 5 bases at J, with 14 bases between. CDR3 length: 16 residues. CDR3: CASSQDLSNPHNEQFF. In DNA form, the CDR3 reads TGCGCCAGCAGCCAAGATCTTTCCAACCCGCACAATGAGCAGTTCTTC.

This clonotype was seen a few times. The DNA for the CDR3 is TGTGCCAGCACCAGGGTCCCCTACGAGCAGTACTTC. As protein: CASTRVPYEQYF. The chain recombines TRBV11-2 with TRBJ2-7, with D possibly being TRBD1 (5 bases). Germline V lookup: CDR1 SGHAT, CDR2 FQNNGV. The CDR3 runs to 12 residues. V was shortened by 7 bases and J by 2 bases, with 9 bases between the two germline ends.

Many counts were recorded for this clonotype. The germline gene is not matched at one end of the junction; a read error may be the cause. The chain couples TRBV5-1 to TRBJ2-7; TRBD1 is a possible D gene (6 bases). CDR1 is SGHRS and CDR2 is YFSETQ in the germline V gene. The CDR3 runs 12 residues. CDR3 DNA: TGTGCCAGCAGCCTACAGGGCTACGAGCAGTACTTC. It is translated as CASSLQGYEQYF.

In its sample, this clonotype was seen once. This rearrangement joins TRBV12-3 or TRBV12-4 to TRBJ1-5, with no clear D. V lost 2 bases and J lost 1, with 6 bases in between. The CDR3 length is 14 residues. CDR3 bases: TGTGCCAGCAGTTTAAGCGAGAGCAATCAGCCCCAGCATTTT. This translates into CASSLSESNQPQHF.

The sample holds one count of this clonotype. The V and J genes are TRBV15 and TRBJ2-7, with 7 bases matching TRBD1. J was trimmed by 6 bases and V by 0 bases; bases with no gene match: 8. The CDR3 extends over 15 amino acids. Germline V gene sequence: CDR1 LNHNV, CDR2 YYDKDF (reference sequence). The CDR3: CATSRDRGRGIEQYF. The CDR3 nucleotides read TGTGCCACCAGCAGAGATAGAGGCAGGGGGATCGAGCAGTACTTC.

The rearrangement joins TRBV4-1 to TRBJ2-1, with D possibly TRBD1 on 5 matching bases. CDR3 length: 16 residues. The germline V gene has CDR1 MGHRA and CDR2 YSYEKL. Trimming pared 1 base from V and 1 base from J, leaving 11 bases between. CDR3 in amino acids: CASSQGQQSSYNEQFF. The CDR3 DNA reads TGCGCCAGCAGCCAAGGACAGCAGAGTTCCTACAATGAGCAGTTCTTC.